This passage covers 27 T cell receptor beta chains from one sample sequenced in a study of T cells in Graves' hyperthyroidism and ophthalmopathy. Researchers took RNA transcripts and amplified the TCR beta CDR3 regions from them. Researchers ran a first-round RT-PCR on the TCR CDR3 using the HTBI primer set. Each CDR3 protein is one row after TCRdb ran MiXCR on the multiplex PCR reads. The sample lists roughly 710,000 distinct CDR3 sequences, about a third occurring once. The material sequenced was blood. Receptors originate from a woman aged 40 to 49 with Graves' hyperthyroidism.

V and J are TRBV4-1 and TRBJ2-2; TRBD2 might be the D (5 bases). There are 16 residues in the CDR3. The ends were cut back, 6 bases at V and 1 base at J, with 15 bases in the middle. Germline CDR1 and CDR2: MGHRA and YSYEKL. The CDR3 is CASRARDRENTGELFF. The DNA for the CDR3 is TGCGCCAGCAGAGCCCGAGACCGGGAGAACACCGGGGAGCTGTTTTTT.

In this sample, this clonotype turned up many times. The gene calls are TRBV9 and TRBJ2-5; D is ambiguous. The V end lost 1 base, the J end lost 4 bases, and 8 bases lay between the germline ends. Germline V gene sequence: CDR1 SGDLS, CDR2 YYNGEE. CDR3 length: 13 amino acids. The CDR3: CASSVWDSETQYF. In DNA, the CDR3 is TGTGCCAGCAGCGTATGGGATTCAGAGACCCAGTACTTC.

This clonotype was counted many times. The chain links TRBV7-9 to TRBJ2-5; D is unresolved. The V gene's germline CDR1 is SEHNR and CDR2 FQNEAQ (reference sequence). The CDR3 sequence is 11 residues long. V dropped 5 bases and J dropped 3 bases, with 4 bases sitting between them. The CDR3 sequence is CASSAEETQYF. CDR3 DNA sequence: TGTGCCAGCAGCGCTGAAGAGACCCAGTACTTC.

This clonotype turned up a few times. Written as DNA, the CDR3 is TGTGCCATCAGTCTCCTGGACCGGGCAGGAAAAAGGAATGGCTACACCTTC. It specifies CAISLLDRAGKRNGYTF. The chain carries TRBV10-3 and TRBJ1-2; D uncertain. CDR1 ENHRY and CDR2 SYGVKD come from the germline V gene. V was cut by 5 bases and J by 6 bases, with 25 bases left in between. This CDR3 spans 17 amino acids.

This chain uses TRBV29-1 with TRBJ1-1; D is unclear. There are 10 residues in the CDR3. The germline V and J ends were trimmed by 8 bases and 8 bases, with 12 bases remaining between them. Per germline, CDR1 SQVTM and CDR2 ANQGSEA. CDR3 DNA: TGCAGCCGACGGACTGCCGAAGCTTTCTTT. Amino acids: CSRRTAEAFF.

The chain joins TRBV25-1 to TRBJ1-2; 8 nucleotides line up with TRBD1. Germline assignment: CDR1 MGHDK and CDR2 SYGVNS. CDR3 length equals 15 residues. Trimming removed 8 bases from V and 4 bases from J; junction bases left unmatched: 12. The CDR3 loop is CASSPMGTGAYGYTF. DNA for the CDR3: TGTGCCAGCTCACCAATGGGGACAGGAGCCTATGGCTACACCTTC.

Concerning this clonotype: A much bigger clone sits one base away, suggesting this may be a read error. The chain recombines TRBV19 with TRBJ2-7; the D is unclear. The V gene's germline CDR1 is LNHDA and CDR2 SQIVND (reference sequence). The CDR3 runs to 15 residues. Trimming removed 3 bases at V and 3 bases at J, with 15 bases between. CDR3 in amino acids: CASSIWGHEGYEQYF. The CDR3 DNA reads as TGTGCCAGTAGTATTTGGGGTCACGAAGGCTACGAGCAGTACTTC.

This clonotype appeared many times. The chain is built from TRBV5-1 and TRBJ1-4, with 9 bases fitting TRBD1. V trimming: 4 bases; J trimming: 5 bases; junction bases outside the gene matches: 3. This CDR3 spans 14 amino acids. CDR1 and CDR2 from the germline V gene are SGHRS and YFSETQ. This chain's CDR3 is CASSPTGGNEKLFF. CDR3 coding DNA: TGCGCCAGCAGCCCGACAGGGGGGAATGAAAAACTGTTTTTT.

Regarding this clonotype: A read error may produce the germline difference seen at one junction end. This rearrangement joins TRBV7-9 to TRBJ2-2, with a possible D match to TRBD1 (5 bases). The germline gives CDR1 SEHNR, CDR2 FQNEAQ (reference sequence). The CDR3 length is 14 residues. The CDR3 reads CASSQSRTTGELFF. The CDR3 DNA reads as TGCGCCAGCAGCCAATCTCGGACAACCGGGGAGCTGTTTTTT.

With regard to this clonotype: This clone may be a read error of a much larger clone one base away. V gene TRBV12-3 or TRBV12-4 combines with J gene TRBJ1-5; maybe TRBD1 (5 bases). The V end lost 5 bases, the J end lost 3 bases, and 14 bases lay between the germline ends. The CDR3 has 15 amino acids. The DNA of the CDR3 is TGTGCCAGCAGTCAGGGCGACGCGAACAATCAGCCCCAGCATTTT. It yields the protein CASSQGDANNQPQHF.

The chain uses TRBV10-1 and TRBJ1-6; D is unclear. From germline, CDR1 is WNHNN and CDR2 SYGVQD (reference sequence). V was clipped by 6 bases and J by 7 bases, with 10 bases between them. The CDR3 sequence is 13 residues long. In nucleotides, the CDR3 is TGCGCCAGCAGGGAAGCTCCCAATTCACCCCTCCACTTT. Its translation: CASREAPNSPLHF.

This chain connects TRBV2 to TRBJ1-2; tentative D call: TRBD1 (5 bases). V gave up 6 bases and J gave up 4 bases, with 15 bases separating them. CDR1 SNHLY and CDR2 FYNNEI come from the germline V gene. The CDR3 covers 14 residues. The CDR3 DNA sequence: TGTGCCAGCAGGGGGGTAGCTAAGTTCTATGGCTACACCTTC. This sequence encodes CASRGVAKFYGYTF.

Only a few counts were recorded for this clonotype. The chain couples TRBV5-1 to TRBJ1-5; unclear D gene. The CDR3 contains 11 residues. Trimming stripped 5 bases from V and 3 bases from J, with 3 bases between. Looked up from germline, CDR1 is SGHRS and CDR2 is YFSETQ. The DNA for the CDR3 is TGCGCCAGCAGTCCCAATCAGCCCCAGCATTTT. Its translation is CASSPNQPQHF.

The table lists this clonotype with many counts. The genes are TRBV12-3 or TRBV12-4 and TRBJ1-5, with a weak D call TRBD1 (6 bases). The CDR3 runs 12 residues. The germline V and J ends were trimmed by 8 bases and 5 bases, with 10 bases remaining between them. The chain's CDR3 is CASGAGDQPQHF. DNA of the CDR3: TGTGCCAGCGGGGCAGGGGATCAGCCCCAGCATTTT.

This clonotype was found many times. V is TRBV29-1 and J is TRBJ2-7; TRBD2 aligns across 7 bases. V was pared by 6 bases and J by 3 bases, with 14 bases of the junction left unmatched. Germline CDR1 reads SQVTM; CDR2 reads ANQGSEA. CDR3 length equals 15 residues. This chain's CDR3 is CSVVERDYALYEQYF. As DNA, the CDR3 is TGCAGCGTCGTGGAGCGGGACTACGCTCTCTACGAGCAGTACTTC.

This clonotype was recorded many times. The chain recombines TRBV19 with TRBJ1-2, with 7 nucleotides matching TRBD1. CDR3 length equals 16 residues. The J segment lost 3 bases and the V segment lost 0 bases, leaving 7 bases of the junction unmatched. Germline assignment: CDR1 LNHDA and CDR2 SQIVND (reference sequence). The CDR3 loop reads CASSIDTRQGHYGYTF. The CDR3 DNA follows: TGTGCCAGTAGTATAGATACCAGACAGGGCCACTATGGCTACACCTTC. The whole variable domain, remainder taken from reference TRBV19 and TRBJ1-2, is DGGITQSPKYLFRKEGQNVTLSCEQNLNHDAMYWYRQDPGQGLRLIYYSQIVNDFQKGDIAEGYSVSREKKESFPLTVTSAQKNPTAFYLCASSIDTRQGHYGYTFGSGTRLTVV.

Concerning this clonotype itself: A much larger clonotype is one base distant, so this may be a read error. J is TRBJ1-1 and V is TRBV6-5; the D is unclear. Per germline, CDR1 MNHEY and CDR2 SVGAGI. The CDR3 contains 13 residues. CDR3 in amino acids: CASSADWNAEAFF. CDR3 nucleotides: TGTGCCAGCAGCGCTGACTGGAACGCTGAAGCTTTCTTT.

This clonotype was counted ten times or more. The chain joins TRBV10-3 to TRBJ1-2; D is unclear. The CDR3 is 12 residues long. V shed 4 bases and J shed 3 bases, with 6 bases lying between them. Germline V gene lookup returns CDR1 ENHRY and CDR2 SYGVKD. The CDR3 nucleotides are TGTGCCATCAGTGTTGACTACTATGGCTACACCTTC. Residues: CAISVDYYGYTF.

To note about this clonotype: A read error may produce the germline difference seen at one junction end. This sequence joins TRBV7-2 and TRBJ2-7, with 7 bases matching TRBD2. Germline values: CDR1 SGHTA, CDR2 FQGNSA. The CDR3 contains 16 residues. The CDR3 DNA reads TGCGCCAGCAGCCAAGACACGGGGGGATATGCCTACGAGCAGTACTTC. Its protein product is CASSQDTGGYAYEQYF. Based on the CDR3 plus reference TRBV7-2 and TRBJ2-7, the full variable domain is GAGVSQSPSNKVTEKGKDVELRCDPISGHTALYWYRQSLGQGLEFLIYFQGNSAPDKSGLPSDRFSAERTGGSVSTLTIQRTQQEDSAVYLCASSQDTGGYAYEQYFGPGTRLTVT.

This clonotype was counted many times. The chain is built from TRBV7-2 and TRBJ1-1; perhaps TRBD1 as D (6 bases). Trimming left V 4 bases short and J 1 base short, with 16 bases between. CDR1 and CDR2 from the germline V gene are SGHTA and FQGNSA. This CDR3 comprises 16 residues. The CDR3 DNA sequence: TGTGCCAGCAGCTCCACTACGGGGGCAAAGAACACTGAAGCTTTCTTT. Its protein is CASSSTTGAKNTEAFF.

The chain uses TRBV7-9 and TRBJ1-5; D may be TRBD1 (6 bases). V gave up 5 bases and J gave up 0 bases, with 11 bases separating them. Germline values: CDR1 SEHNR, CDR2 FQNEAQ (reference sequence). CDR3 length: 15 residues. CDR3 sequence (DNA): TGTGCCAGCAGCCCGCAGGGGTATAGCAATCAGCCCCAGCATTTT. This gives the protein CASSPQGYSNQPQHF.

This chain connects TRBV5-1 to TRBJ1-2; tentative D call: TRBD1 (5 bases). Germline CDR1 reads SGHRS; CDR2 reads YFSETQ. The CDR3 sequence is 12 residues long. Trimming pared 3 bases from V and 10 bases from J, leaving 13 bases between. CDR3 in DNA: TGCGCCAGCAGCTCACAAGGGGAGGACTACACCTTC. This sequence encodes CASSSQGEDYTF.

The table lists this clonotype with many counts. This chain joins TRBV20-1 and TRBJ1-2; D may be TRBD1 (6 bases). There are 12 residues in the CDR3. Germline V gene data show CDR1 as DFQATT and CDR2 as SNEGSKA (reference sequence). The germline V and J ends were trimmed by 5 bases and 7 bases, with 14 bases remaining between them. The CDR3 DNA sequence: TGCAGTGCTTCCGCTACAGGGTTTGGCTACACCTTC. Its translation is CSASATGFGYTF.

The chain employs TRBV9 and TRBJ1-2; the D gene is possibly TRBD1 (5 bases). V lost 0 bases, J lost 7 bases, and 13 bases lay in between. CDR1 is SGDLS, CDR2 YYNGEE, per germline. There are 14 residues in the CDR3. The CDR3 nucleotides are TGTGCCAGCAGCGTAGGGCGGGGGGGGTCTGGCTACACCTTC. Its translation: CASSVGRGGSGYTF.

The sample holds many counts of this clonotype. The chain combines TRBV11-2 with TRBJ2-7, with 11 bases identical to TRBD1. The CDR3 runs to 15 residues. Germline lookup yields CDR1 SGHAT and CDR2 FQNNGV. Trimming at V came to 5 bases and at J to 2 bases, leaving 5 bases not matched to a gene. The CDR3 loop is CASSPGTGGPYEQYF. The CDR3 nucleotides are TGTGCCAGCAGCCCCGGGACAGGGGGTCCCTACGAGCAGTACTTC.

This chain connects TRBV2 to TRBJ2-1; TRBD2 matches at 8 bases. Germline V CDR1 and CDR2: SNHLY, FYNNEI. After removal of 5 bases from V and 8 bases from J, the junction contained 8 bases not matched to a gene. This CDR3 region has 14 residues. CDR3 DNA: TGTGCCAGCAGTAACCGGGGGGGCAACGATGAGCAGTTCTTC. Translating gives CASSNRGGNDEQFF.

This clonotype was seen many times. The V call is TRBV10-1, the J call TRBJ1-1; D uncertain. The CDR3 is made up of 13 amino acids. V was clipped by 6 bases and J by 4 bases, with 12 bases between them. The germline gives CDR1 WNHNN, CDR2 SYGVQD (reference sequence). The CDR3, as DNA: TGCGCCAGCAGCCCCTCCTGGACCACTGAAGCTTTCTTT. As protein: CASSPSWTTEAFF.